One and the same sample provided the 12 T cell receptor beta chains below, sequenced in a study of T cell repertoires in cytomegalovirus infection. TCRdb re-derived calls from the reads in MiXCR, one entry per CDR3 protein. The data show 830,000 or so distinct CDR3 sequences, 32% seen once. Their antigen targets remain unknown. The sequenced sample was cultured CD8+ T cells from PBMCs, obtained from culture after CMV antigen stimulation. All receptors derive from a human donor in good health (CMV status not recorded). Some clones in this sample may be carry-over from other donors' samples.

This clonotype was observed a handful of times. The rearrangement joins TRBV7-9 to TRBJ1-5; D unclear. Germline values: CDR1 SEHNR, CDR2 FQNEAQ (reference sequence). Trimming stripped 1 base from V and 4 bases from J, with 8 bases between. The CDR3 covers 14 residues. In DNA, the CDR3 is TGTGCCAGCAGCTTAGTCCCCGGAAATCAGCCCCAGCATTTT. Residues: CASSLVPGNQPQHF.

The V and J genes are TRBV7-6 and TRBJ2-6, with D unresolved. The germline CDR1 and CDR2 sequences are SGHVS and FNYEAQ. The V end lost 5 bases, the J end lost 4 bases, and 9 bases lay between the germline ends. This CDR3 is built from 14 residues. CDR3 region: CASSPRSGANVLTF. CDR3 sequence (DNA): TGTGCCAGCAGCCCCCGGTCGGGGGCCAACGTCCTGACTTTC.

This CDR3 reads CASSPNRGTEAFF. CDR3 sequence (DNA): TGTGCCAGCAGTCCTAACCGAGGAACTGAAGCTTTCTTT. The V call is TRBV11-3, the J call TRBJ1-1; D is undetermined. The CDR3 sequence is 13 residues long. The germline V gene has CDR1 SGHNT and CDR2 YENEEA. V lost 6 bases to trimming and J lost 5 bases, with 13 bases between them. Full variable domain (remainder filled in from reference TRBV11-3 and TRBJ1-1): EAGVVQSPRYKIIEKKQPVAFWCNPISGHNTLYWYLQNLGQGPELLIRYENEEAVDDSQLPKDRFSAERLKGVDSTLKIQPAELGDSAVYLCASSPNRGTEAFFGQGTRLTVV.

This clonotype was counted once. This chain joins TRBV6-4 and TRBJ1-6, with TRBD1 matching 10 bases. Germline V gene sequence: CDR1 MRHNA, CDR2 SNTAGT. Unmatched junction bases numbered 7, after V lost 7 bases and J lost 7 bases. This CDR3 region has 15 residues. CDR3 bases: TGTGCCAGCACCCGAAGACAGGGGGCGAATTCACCCCTCCACTTT. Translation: CASTRRQGANSPLHF.

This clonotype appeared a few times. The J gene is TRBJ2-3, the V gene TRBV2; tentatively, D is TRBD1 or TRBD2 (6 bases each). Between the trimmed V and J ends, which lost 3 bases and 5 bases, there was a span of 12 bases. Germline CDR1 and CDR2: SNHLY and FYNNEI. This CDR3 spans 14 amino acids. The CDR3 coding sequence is TGTGCCAGCAGTGATTGGGGGGCCGGAGATACGCAGTATTTT. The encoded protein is CASSDWGAGDTQYF.

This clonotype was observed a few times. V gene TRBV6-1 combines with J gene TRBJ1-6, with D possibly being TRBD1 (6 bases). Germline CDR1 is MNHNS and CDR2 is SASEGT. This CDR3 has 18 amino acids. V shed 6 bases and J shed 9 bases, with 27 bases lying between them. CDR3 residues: CASSLVPWGQGYGSPLHF. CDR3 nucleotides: TGTGCCAGCAGCCTGGTTCCTTGGGGGCAGGGCTATGGTTCACCCCTCCACTTT.

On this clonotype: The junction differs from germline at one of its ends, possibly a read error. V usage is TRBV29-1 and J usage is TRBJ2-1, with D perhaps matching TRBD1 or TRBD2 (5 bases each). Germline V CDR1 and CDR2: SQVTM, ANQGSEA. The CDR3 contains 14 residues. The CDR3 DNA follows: TGCAGCGTGGAAGAGGGCCTTAAAGGGGATGAGCAGTTCTTC. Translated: CSVEEGLKGDEQFF.

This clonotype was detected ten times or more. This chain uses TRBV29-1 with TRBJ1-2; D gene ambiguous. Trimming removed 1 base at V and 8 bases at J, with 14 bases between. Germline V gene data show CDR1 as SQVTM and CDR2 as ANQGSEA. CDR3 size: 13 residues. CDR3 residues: CSVEGRLLEGYTF. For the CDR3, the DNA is TGCAGCGTTGAAGGGAGGCTACTGGAGGGCTACACCTTC.

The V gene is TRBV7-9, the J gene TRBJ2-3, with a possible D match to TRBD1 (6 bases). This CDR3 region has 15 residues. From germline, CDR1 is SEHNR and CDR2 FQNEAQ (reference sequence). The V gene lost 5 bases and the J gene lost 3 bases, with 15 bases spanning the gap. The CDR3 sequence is CASSTRTAGTDTQYF. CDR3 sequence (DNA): TGTGCCAGCAGCACAAGGACAGCCGGTACAGATACGCAGTATTTT.

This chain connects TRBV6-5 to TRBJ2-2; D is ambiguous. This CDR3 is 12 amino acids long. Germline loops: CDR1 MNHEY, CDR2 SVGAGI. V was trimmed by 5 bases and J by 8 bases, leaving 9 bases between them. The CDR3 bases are TGTGCCAGCAGTCCAGATCGAGGGGAGCTGTTTTTT. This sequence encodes CASSPDRGELFF.

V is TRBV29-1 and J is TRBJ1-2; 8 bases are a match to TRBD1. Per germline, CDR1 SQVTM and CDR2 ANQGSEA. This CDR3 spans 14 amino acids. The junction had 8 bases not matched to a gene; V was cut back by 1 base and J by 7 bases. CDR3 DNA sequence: TGCAGCGTTGAAGGGACAGGGCAGGTCTGTGGCTACACCTTC. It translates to CSVEGTGQVCGYTF.

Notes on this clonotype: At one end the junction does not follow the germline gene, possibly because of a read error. CDR3 sequence reads: CASNPIRGVHTDTRYF. In DNA, the CDR3 is TGTGCCAGCAATCCGATCCGGGGGGTCCACACAGATACGCGGTATTTT. The V gene is TRBV6-6, the J gene TRBJ2-3; 7 bases are a match to TRBD2. The CDR3 spans 16 residues. Germline V CDR1 and CDR2: MNHNY, SVGAGI (reference sequence).